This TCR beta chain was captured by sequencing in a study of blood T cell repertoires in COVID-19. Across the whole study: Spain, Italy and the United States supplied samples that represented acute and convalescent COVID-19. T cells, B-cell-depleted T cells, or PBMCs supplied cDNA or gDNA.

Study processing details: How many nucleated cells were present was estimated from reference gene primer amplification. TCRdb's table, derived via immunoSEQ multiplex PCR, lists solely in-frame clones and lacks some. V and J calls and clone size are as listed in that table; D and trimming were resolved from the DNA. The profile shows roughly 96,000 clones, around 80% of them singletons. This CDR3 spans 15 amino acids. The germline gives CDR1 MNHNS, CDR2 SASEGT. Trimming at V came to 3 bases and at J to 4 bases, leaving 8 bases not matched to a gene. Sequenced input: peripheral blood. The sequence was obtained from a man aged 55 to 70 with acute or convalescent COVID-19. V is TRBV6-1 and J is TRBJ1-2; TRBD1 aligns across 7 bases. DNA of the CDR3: TGTGCCAGCAGTGATAACAGGGGACCGGCCTATGGCTACACCTTC. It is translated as CASSDNRGPAYGYTF.